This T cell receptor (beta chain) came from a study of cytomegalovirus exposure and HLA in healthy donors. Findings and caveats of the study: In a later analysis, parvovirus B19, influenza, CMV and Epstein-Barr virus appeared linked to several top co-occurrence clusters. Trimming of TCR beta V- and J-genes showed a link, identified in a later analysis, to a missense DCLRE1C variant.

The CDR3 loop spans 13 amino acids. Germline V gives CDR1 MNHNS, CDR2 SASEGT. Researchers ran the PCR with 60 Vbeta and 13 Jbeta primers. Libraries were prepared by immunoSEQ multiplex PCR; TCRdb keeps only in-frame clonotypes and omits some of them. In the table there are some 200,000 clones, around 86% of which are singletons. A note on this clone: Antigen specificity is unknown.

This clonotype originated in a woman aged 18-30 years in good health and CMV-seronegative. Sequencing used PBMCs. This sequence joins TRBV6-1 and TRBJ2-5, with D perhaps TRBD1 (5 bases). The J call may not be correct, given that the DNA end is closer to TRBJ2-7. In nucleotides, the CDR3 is TGTGCCAGCAGGCAGGGAAACACCTACGAGCAGTACTTC. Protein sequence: CASRQGNTYEQYF.